This TCR beta chain was found in a study of CD8 T cells in ankylosing spondylitis. With regard to this clonotype: Antigen unknown.

Deletions cut 4 bases from V and 4 bases from J, with 12 bases between. Germline V gene data show CDR1 as MNHEY and CDR2 as SVGAGI. The length of the CDR3 is 14 residues. General observations from the study: What appeared characteristic of ankylosing spondylitis blood was a TCR beta motif of several highly homologous variants. CD8+ by phenotype, disease-linked clones were relatively rare in peripheral blood. Some of the motif variants had earlier been found in reactive arthritis patients' fluid and blood.

Quantitative 5'-RACE with molecular barcodes generated TCR beta libraries. TCRdb itself ran the 5' RACE reads through MiXCR, one entry per CDR3 protein. The sample records about 250,000 distinct CDR3 sequences, roughly 32% being singletons. Sequenced material: blood, either unsorted or a sorted T cell fraction (not recorded which). This receptor was taken from a male donor with ankylosing spondylitis or in good health (not recorded which). This rearrangement joins TRBV6-5 to TRBJ2-3; perhaps D is TRBD1 or TRBD2 (5 bases each). The CDR3 sequence: CASSWLGDADTQYF. As DNA, the CDR3 is TGTGCCAGCAGTTGGTTAGGGGACGCAGATACGCAGTATTTT.